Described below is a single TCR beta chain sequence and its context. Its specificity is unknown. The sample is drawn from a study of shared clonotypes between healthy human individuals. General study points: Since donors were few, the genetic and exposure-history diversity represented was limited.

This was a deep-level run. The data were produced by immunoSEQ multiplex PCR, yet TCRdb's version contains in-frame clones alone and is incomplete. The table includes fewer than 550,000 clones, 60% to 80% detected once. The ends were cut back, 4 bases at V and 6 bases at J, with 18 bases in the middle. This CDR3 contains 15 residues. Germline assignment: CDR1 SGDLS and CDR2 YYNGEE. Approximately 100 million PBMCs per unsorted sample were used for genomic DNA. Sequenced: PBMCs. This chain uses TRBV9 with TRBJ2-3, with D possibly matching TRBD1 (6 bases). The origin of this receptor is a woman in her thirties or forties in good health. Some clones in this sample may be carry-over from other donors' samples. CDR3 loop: CASSSQGIRSDTQYF. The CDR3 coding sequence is TGTGCCAGCAGCTCTCAGGGGATCCGGTCGGATACGCAGTATTTT.